This T cell receptor (beta chain) is drawn from a study of blood T cell repertoires in COVID-19. Profiled with immunoSEQ multiplex PCR; TCRdb holds only in-frame clones, not every one. The sample lists over 250,000 clones; 83% were seen once. Trimming shortened V by 0 bases and J by 6 bases, and 12 bases separated the two germline ends. There are 15 residues in the CDR3. Germline-derived CDR1 and CDR2 are LGHDT and YNNKEL (reference sequence). Sequences were obtained from peripheral blood. The rearrangement links TRBV3-1 (or the pseudogene TRBV3-2) to TRBJ2-1, with D perhaps TRBD2 (6 bases). This receptor was obtained from a woman in her forties or fifties who had recovered from COVID-19. CDR3 protein: CASSQEEGLANEQFF. CDR3 nucleotide sequence: TGTGCCAGCAGCCAAGAGGAGGGACTCGCCAATGAGCAGTTCTTC.